Following are 2 T cell receptor beta chains from one sample sequenced in a study of response to subunit inactivated influenza vaccine. One entry per CDR3 protein results from TCRdb running MiXCR on the RT-PCR reads. The sample lists about 500,000 distinct CDR3 sequences, 6.5% to 8% seen once, with approximately 14% in the top ten. The starting material was PBMCs from blood, obtained less than 30 months after vaccination. These receptors all stem from a man in his fifties or sixties who received an inactivated influenza vaccine.

This clonotype has just a few counts. The V and J genes are TRBV7-8 and TRBJ2-6, with unresolved D. Per the germline V gene, CDR1 is SGHVS and CDR2 is FQNEAQ. The CDR3 has 15 amino acids. The germline V and J ends were trimmed by 5 bases and 0 bases, with 8 bases remaining between them. The chain's CDR3 is CASSLGYSGANVLTF. Written as DNA, the CDR3 is TGTGCCAGCAGCCTCGGTTACTCTGGGGCCAACGTCCTGACTTTC.

This clonotype was observed at least ten times. The gene calls are TRBV2 and TRBJ2-3; D gene unclear. Germline assignment: CDR1 SNHLY and CDR2 FYNNEI. V shed 7 bases and J shed 3 bases, with 8 bases lying between them. This CDR3 is built from 12 residues. CDR3 in amino acids: CASNGQTDTQYF. The DNA of the CDR3 is TGTGCCAGCAACGGTCAGACAGATACGCAGTATTTT.